The entry below describes one T cell receptor beta chain. The antigen is not known. The sample is drawn from a study of cytomegalovirus exposure and HLA in healthy donors. In the study overall: Counted in an early data release were about 86 million unique TCRs from HLA-typed donors. Study results and limitations: In a later analysis, several top co-occurrence clusters appeared linked to parvovirus B19, influenza, CMV and Epstein-Barr virus. Data from an earlier analysis indicated that most TCR beta V segments were productive either about 87% or about 30% of the time. Usually a TCR sequence was rare, but some public TCRs were found in many donors.

This CDR3 spans 18 amino acids. The V segment lost 1 base and the J segment 7 bases; nucleotides outside the gene matches: 11. From germline, CDR1 is LNHDA and CDR2 SQIVND (reference sequence). In the PCR, 60 Vbeta and 13 Jbeta primers were used. Libraries were prepared by immunoSEQ multiplex PCR; TCRdb keeps only in-frame clonotypes and omits some of them. The sample records around 120,000 clones, roughly 69% being singletons. The specimen was PBMCs. The sequence was obtained from a man aged 50 to 60 in good health and CMV-seropositive. The V and J genes are TRBV19 and TRBJ2-4; 12 bases line up with TRBD1. The CDR3 nucleotides are TGTGCCAGTAGTATAGTCGGGTTTGGGACAGGGGGCAATAACATTCAGTACTTC. Translating gives CASSIVGFGTGGNNIQYF.